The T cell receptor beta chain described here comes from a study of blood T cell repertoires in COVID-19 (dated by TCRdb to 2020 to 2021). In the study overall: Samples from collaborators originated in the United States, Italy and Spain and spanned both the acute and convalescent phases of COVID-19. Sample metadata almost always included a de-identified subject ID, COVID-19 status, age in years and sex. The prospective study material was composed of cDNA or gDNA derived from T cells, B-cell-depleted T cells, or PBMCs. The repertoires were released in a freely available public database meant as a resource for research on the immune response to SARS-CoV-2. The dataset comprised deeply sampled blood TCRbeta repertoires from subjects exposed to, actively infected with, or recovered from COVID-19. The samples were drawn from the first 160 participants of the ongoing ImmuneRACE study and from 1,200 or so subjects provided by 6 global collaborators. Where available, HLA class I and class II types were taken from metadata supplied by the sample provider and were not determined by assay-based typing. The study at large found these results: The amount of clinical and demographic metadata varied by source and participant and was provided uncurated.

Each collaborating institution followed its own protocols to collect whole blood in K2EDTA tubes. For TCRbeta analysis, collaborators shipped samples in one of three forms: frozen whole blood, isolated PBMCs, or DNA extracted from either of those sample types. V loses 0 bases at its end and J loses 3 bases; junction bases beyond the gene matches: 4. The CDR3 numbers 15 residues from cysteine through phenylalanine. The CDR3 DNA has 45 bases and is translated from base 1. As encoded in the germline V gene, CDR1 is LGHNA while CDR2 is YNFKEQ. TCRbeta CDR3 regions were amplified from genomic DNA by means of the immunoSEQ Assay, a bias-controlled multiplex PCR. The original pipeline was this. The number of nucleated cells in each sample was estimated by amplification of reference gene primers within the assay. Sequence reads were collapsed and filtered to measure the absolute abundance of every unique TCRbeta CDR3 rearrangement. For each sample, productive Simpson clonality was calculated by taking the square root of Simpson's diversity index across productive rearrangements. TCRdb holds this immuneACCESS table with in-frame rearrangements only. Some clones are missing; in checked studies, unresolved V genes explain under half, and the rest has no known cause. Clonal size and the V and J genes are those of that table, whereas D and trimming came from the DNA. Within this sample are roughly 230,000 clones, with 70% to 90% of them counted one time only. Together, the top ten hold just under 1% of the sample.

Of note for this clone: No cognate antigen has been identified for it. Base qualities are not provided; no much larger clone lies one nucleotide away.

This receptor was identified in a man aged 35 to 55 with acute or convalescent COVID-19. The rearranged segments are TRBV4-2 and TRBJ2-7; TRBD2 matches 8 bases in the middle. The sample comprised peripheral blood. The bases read TGTGCCAGCAGCCAAGACCGGGGGGGGTACTACGAGCAGTACTTC. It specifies CASSQDRGGYYEQYF.